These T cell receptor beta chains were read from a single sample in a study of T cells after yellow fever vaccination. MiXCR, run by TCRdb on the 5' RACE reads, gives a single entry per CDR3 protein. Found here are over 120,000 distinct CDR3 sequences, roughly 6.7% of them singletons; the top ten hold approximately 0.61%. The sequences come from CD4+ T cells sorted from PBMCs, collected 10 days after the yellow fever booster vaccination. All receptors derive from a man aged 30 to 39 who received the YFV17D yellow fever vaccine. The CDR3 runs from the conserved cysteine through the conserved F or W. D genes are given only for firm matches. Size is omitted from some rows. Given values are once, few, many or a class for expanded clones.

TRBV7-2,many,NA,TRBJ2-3,TGTGCCAGCAGCCTCGGAAACCAGAAGGCAGATACGCAGTATTTT,CASSLGNQKADTQYF
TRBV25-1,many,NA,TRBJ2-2,TGTGCCAGCAGTGAAGTATTGGGGAACACCGGGGAGCTGTTTTTT,CASSEVLGNTGELFF
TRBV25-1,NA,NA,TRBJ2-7,TGTGCTACGGGGGGCGCGATTAAACCCTACGAGCAGTACTTC,CATGGAIKPYEQYF
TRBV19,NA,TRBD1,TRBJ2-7,TGTGCCAGTAGTACCCAGACAGGGAACTACGAGCAGTACTTC,CASSTQTGNYEQYF
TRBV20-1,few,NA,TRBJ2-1,TGCAGTGCTAGTCAGCGGTCCGTGGGTGAGCAGTTCTTC,CSASQRSVGEQFF
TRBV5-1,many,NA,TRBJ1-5,TGCGCCAGCAGCTGGGGGGTGGATAGCAATCAGCCCCAGCATTTT,CASSWGVDSNQPQHF
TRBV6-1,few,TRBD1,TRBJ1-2,TGTGCCAGCGACTGGGCAGGGGGCGTTAACGGCTACACCTTC,CASDWAGGVNGYTF
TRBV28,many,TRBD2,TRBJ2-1,TGTGCCAGCAGTTCGCCGGGACTAGCGCGCTACAATGAGCAGTTCTTC,CASSSPGLARYNEQFF
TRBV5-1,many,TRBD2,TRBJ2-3,TGCGCCAGCAGCTTGGGAGCTAGCGGGGCGCCGGGGCTAGATACGCAGTATTTT,CASSLGASGAPGLDTQYF
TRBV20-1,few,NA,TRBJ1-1,TGCAGTGCTATGGTGAACACTGAAGCTTTCTTT,CSAMVNTEAFF
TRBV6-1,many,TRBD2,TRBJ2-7,TGTGCCAGCAGTGACGGGACTAGAAGTTTTTACGAGCAGTACTTC,CASSDGTRSFYEQYF
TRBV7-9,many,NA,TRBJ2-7,TGTGCCAGCAGTTTAAGTGGGACACACGAGCAGTACTTC,CASSLSGTHEQYF
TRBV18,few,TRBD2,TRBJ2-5,TGTGCCAGCTCACCACGGTCCCGGGAGGGCCGGGAGACCCAGTACTTC,CASSPRSREGRETQYF
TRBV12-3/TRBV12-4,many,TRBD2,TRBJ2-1,TGTGCCAGCAGTTTCAGGACTAGCGGGAACAATGAGCAGTTCTTC,CASSFRTSGNNEQFF
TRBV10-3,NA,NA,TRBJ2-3,TGTGCCATAAGCGGTCCCGGCACAGATACGCAGTATTTT,CAISGPGTDTQYF
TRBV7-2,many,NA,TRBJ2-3,TGTGCCAGCAGCTTAGGGGACTCACCGGTTCCGCAGTATTTT,CASSLGDSPVPQYF
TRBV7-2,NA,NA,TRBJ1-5,TGTGCCAGCAGGGCAGCTAGTAGCAATCAGCCCCAGCATTTT,CASRAASSNQPQHF
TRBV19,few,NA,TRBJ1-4,TGTGCCAGTAGTAAGAACAGGGTGGGCGAAAAACTGTTTTTT,CASSKNRVGEKLFF
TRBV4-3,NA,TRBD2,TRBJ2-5,TGCGCCAGCAGCCAAGATGTGAAGGGAGGGGAGACCCAGTACTTC,CASSQDVKGGETQYF
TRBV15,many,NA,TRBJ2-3,TGTGCCACCAGCAGACTTATTAGCACAGATACGCAGTATTTT,CATSRLISTDTQYF
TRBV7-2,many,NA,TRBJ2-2,TGTGCCAGCAGCTTAGATTCGAGATCCGGGGAGCTGTTTTTT,CASSLDSRSGELFF
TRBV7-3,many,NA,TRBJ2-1,TGTGCCAGCAGCTACTTCCCATCCGGGAGCTTTTCAAATGAGCAGTTCTTC,CASSYFPSGSFSNEQFF
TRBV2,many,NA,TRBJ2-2,TGTGCCAGCTTCCGACAGAACACCGGGGAGCTGTTTTTT,CASFRQNTGELFF